These T cell receptor beta chains were read from a single sample in a study of blood T cell repertoires in COVID-19. Assay: immunoSEQ multiplex PCR; the TCRdb copy retains only in-frame clones and omits some. The table records 100,000 or so clones, 75% to 90% of them present only once. Sequenced input: peripheral blood. The receptors were gathered from an elderly woman with acute or convalescent COVID-19. The conserved cysteine and the conserved F or W are not part of the CDR3 here. Fields, in order: J gene, V gene, CDR3 protein.

TRBJ2-1	TRBV3-1/TRBV3-2	ASSPGLAEQF
TRBJ2-2	TRBV18	ASSPPDRPGELF
TRBJ1-6	TRBV20-1	SASLGGSRNSPLH
TRBJ1-5	TRBV2	ASSERGGYDQPQH
TRBJ1-3	TRBV9	ASSVNSGNTIY
TRBJ1-2	TRBV28	ASSPTGSGYGYT
TRBJ1-6	TRBV30	AWSALGTGSFSPLH
TRBJ1-2	TRBV7-9	ASSLGQGVDYT
TRBJ2-7	TRBV6-2/TRBV6-3	ASSYVLVRVRSSYEQY
TRBJ2-2	TRBV15	ATSSALVRQARAGELF
TRBJ1-2	TRBV3-1/TRBV3-2	ASSHAGQYGYT
TRBJ2-7	TRBV27	ASSLGVEVYEQY
TRBJ1-2	TRBV5-1	ASSWGGGGYT
TRBJ2-7	TRBV10-2	ASSESREGYEQY
TRBJ2-7	TRBV11-2	ASSSTGVLASGLYEQY
TRBJ2-5	TRBV6-5	ASSYLWAGKETQY
TRBJ1-1	TRBV11-2	ASSSPTMNTEAF
TRBJ1-6	TRBV6-1	ASSEEIGQGYNSPLH
TRBJ1-2	TRBV10-3	AISEPTGGGGYT
TRBJ2-7	TRBV6-2/TRBV6-3	ASSYSPGLSSYEQY
TRBJ2-7	TRBV20-1	SASIRASGGVREQY
TRBJ2-7	TRBV7-9	ASSPRPGSGVYEQY
TRBJ1-2	TRBV4-2	ASSQDLGGTGEVYGYT
TRBJ2-1	TRBV5-1	ASSPRPDRSSYNEQF
TRBJ1-3	TRBV4-1	ASSRTADSGNTIY
TRBJ1-1	TRBV18	ASSPPTRGDPEAF
TRBJ1-2	TRBV6-5	ASSYSGTSGYGYT
TRBJ2-1	TRBV9	ASSVELAGYNEQF
TRBJ1-2	TRBV25-1	ASSERGGYGYT
TRBJ1-5	TRBV18	ASSQGADQPQH
TRBJ2-1	TRBV4-1	ASSQAGQGAYNEQF
TRBJ1-1	TRBV6-2/TRBV6-3	ASSFRGLLNTEAF
TRBJ2-3	TRBV2	ASKFQRGFTDTQY
TRBJ1-1	TRBV5-6	ASSLGRLNTEAF
TRBJ2-2	TRBV2	ASSEGHYSTKLF
TRBJ2-7	TRBV7-2	ASSLVAGSQGEQY
TRBJ1-6	TRBV18	ASSPLRSSPLH
TRBJ2-1	TRBV19	ASRTGATYNEQF
TRBJ2-2	TRBV6-1	ASSEASANTGELF
TRBJ1-5	TRBV30	AWSGVGGQPQH
TRBJ1-2	TRBV28	ASRPRGPTSGYGYT
TRBJ2-7	TRBV28	ASGSSGGAREQY
TRBJ2-2	TRBV11-2	ASRPIKAALVHTGELF
TRBJ2-7	TRBV28	ASSFQAASYEQY
TRBJ1-1	TRBV29-1	SVEHGRGMNTEAF
TRBJ2-1	TRBV4-1	ASSPPSGKYNEQF